This entry concerns a single T cell receptor beta chain. Its recognized antigen is unknown. No clone much larger than this one lies a single base away; base qualities are absent. According to the study, the label for this sample's time point signals: about 28 days (+/-7) after the second vaccine dose. AZD1222 recipients with second doses at about 4 weeks or about 12 weeks were pooled, because spike-specific TCR depth and breadth did not differ between schedules. Vaccinee samples came from UK trials COV001 and COV002, including a single-blind randomized controlled phase 2/3 trial of AZD1222 (ChAdOx1 nCoV-19) in healthy adults. For TCRbeta chain sequencing, PBMC samples from trial participants were taken at day 0 and at day 28 after the second dose. The data were obtained in a study of T cell responses to AZD1222 COVID-19 vaccine (dated by TCRdb to 2020 to 2023). Looking at the study overall: A total of 240 or so trial participants underwent TCR sequencing, of whom under 220 had received two doses of AZD1222 and some 26 had received two doses of the MenACWY control vaccine. Trial participants were enrolled into age subgroups of 18-55, 56-69 and 70-plus years, which contained approximately 150, 28 and 58 TCR-sequenced participants, respectively. What the research found in general, with its limitations: Reportedly, close to half of the unique spike-specific TCRs recognized epitopes lying outside the regions that are mutated in the B.1.351 and B.1.1.7 variants. CD4 TCRs associated with the vaccine covered the entire spike protein, and the dominant responses were in regions 160-218 and 743-854. Conclusions about previously exposed vaccinees were limited because only six AZD1222 recipients were SARS-CoV-2 seropositive at baseline. Spike-specific TCR breadth and depth rose significantly after two AZD1222 doses compared with day 0 and with MenACWY recipients. Because no day 14 peak-response samples were available, repertoires were characterized only after the peak T cell response. In the small 56-69-year group, the increase in depth fell short of significance, most likely because of low power. Most participants were white British and females outnumbered males, and the authors suggested that clonal diversity may have been underestimated.

CDR1 and CDR2 are drawn from the germline V gene: MNHEY, SVGAGI. The CDR3 sequence holds 14 residues, the cysteine and phenylalanine included. Only CDR3 DNA remains: 42 bases, in frame from the first base. V is pruned by 6 bases and J by 7 bases, leaving 11 bases of the junction without a gene match. The CDR3 regions of human TCRbeta chains were analyzed by immunosequencing. Per the source publication's procedure: Repertoire TCRs were checked for matches against a reference library of SARS-CoV-2-specific TCRs that had been generated using the MIRA antigen-specificity platform. Breadth was defined as the fraction of unique TCRs that were SARS-CoV-2-associated. Depth was defined as the fraction of total T cells that were SARS-CoV-2-associated. Using the MIRA data, each spike-specific TCR was assigned both to the spike region to which the TCR was reactive and to a CD4 or CD8 class. Log10-transformed breadth and depth values were compared by one-way ANOVA with Sidak's multiple comparisons tests. TCRdb took this table from immuneACCESS and kept in-frame rearrangements with V and J called. Such tables lack part of the clones; where checked against another copy, unresolved V genes explain under half of the gap, and the rest is unexplained. V, J and clone size are those of that table, while D and trimming were read from the DNA. This sample is represented by 120,000 or so clones; about 82% of them were singletons. The ten largest clones take up around 17% of the sample.

The origin of this receptor is an adult who received the AZD1222 COVID-19 vaccine. Sequences were derived from peripheral blood, sampled 28 days after the second AZD1222 dose. Recombination connected TRBV6-5 to TRBJ2-7; the junction holds 8 bases that match TRBD2. At the DNA level, the sequence is TGTGCCAGCAGACCCCGGGGGGGGGTGAGAGAGCAGTACTTC. Its coded protein is CASRPRGGVREQYF.